The entry below describes one TCR beta chain. No cognate antigen has been identified for it. One base away there is no much larger clone; base qualities are not given. The cysteine opens and the phenylalanine closes a CDR3 of 17 amino acids. Kept here is only the CDR3 DNA, which spans 51 bases and is read in frame from base 1. The junction carries 16 bases between V and J, which are trimmed by 0 bases and 5 bases respectively. CDR1 and CDR2 are read off the germline V gene as MGHRA and YSYEKL. TCR CDR3 regions were amplified from genomic DNA by multiplex PCR using the deep immunoSEQ assay. For each cell subset, the extracted genomic DNA was distributed evenly across all wells of several immunoSEQ 96-well plates, and each plate served as one replicate. For sorted subsets, around 0.2 ug of genomic DNA, equivalent to some 33,000 T cell genomes, went into each replicate PCR. Purified libraries were measured with a Qubit 3.0 fluorometer, size-checked on a Bioanalyzer 2100, and measured again with the KAPA Library Quantification kit. Each immunoSEQ 96-well plate was sequenced on its own single-read 150-cycle Illumina NextSeq 550 flow cell. Turning to the authors' computational methods: Because only junctional sequences without quality scores were contained in the immunoSEQ output, filtering matching that applied to full-length reads could not be performed. To assign V/J genes and CDR3, sequences were annotated against IMGT germline references using PyIR, a Python wrapper for IgBLAST v1.9. Reads were removed for weak V/J assignments (E-value above 1e-6), missing CDR3, stop codons, out-of-frame junctions, or ambiguous translated residues. A V3J clonotype was defined by an identical inferred V gene, J gene, and CDR3 amino acid sequence. Percentage overlap between repertoires was computed as shared unique clonotypes divided by the size of the smaller repertoire. Repertoire richness was assessed with RTK rarefaction, the Chao1 estimator, and Recon v2.1 estimates of unobserved clonotypes. OLGA was used to compute generation probabilities for all TCRbeta clonotypes that the gDNA method yielded from several donors. In TCRdb, the immuneACCESS table is reduced to in-frame sequences with V and J assigned. These tables do not hold every clone; where another copy was compared, an unresolved V gene accounts for under half, and the others remain unexplained. V and J calls and clone size are given by that table; D and trimming were obtained from the DNA. The sample table lists some 700,000 clones, less than 95% of them with a count of one. Approximately 35% of the sample is in the top ten clones.

The donors were healthy, HIV-negative adults with no recently reported acute infections or vaccinations. Every donor was a Caucasian adult residing in Nashville, Tennessee, USA. CD8 memory samples combined magnetically selected CD45RO+ cells with CCR7-negative CD45RA+ effector memory (TemRA) cells. Blood was obtained by leukapheresis, after which PBMCs were separated by Ficoll-Histopaque density gradient centrifugation and cryopreserved in liquid nitrogen vapor phase. Analytical flow cytometry was used to check the purity and quantity of every magnetically sorted T cell population. Genomic DNA was isolated from each sorted fraction and quantified by UV absorbance on a Nanodrop 2000c. This sample is part of a study of shared clonotypes between healthy human individuals (dated by TCRdb to 2020 to 2022). For context, the study as a whole: The cohort comprised two women and three men aged 18 to 49 years. For each donor, CD4 naive and CD4 memory were each run on three plates, CD8 naive on two plates, and CD8 memory on one plate. Blood TCR repertoires of roughly five healthy adults were deeply sequenced to estimate repertoire size and the extent of clonotype sharing between individuals. To increase sequencing depth and limit assay-specific biases, different laboratories used diverse techniques to prepare libraries and sequence TCR repertoires. Per donor, leukapheresis produced somewhere between about 0.9 and 9 billion PBMCs.

On the study overall, not on this receptor specifically: The genetic and exposure-history diversity represented was limited by the small number of donors. Rarefaction of sorted-subset datasets indicated incomplete sequencing despite the large sequencing depth. Estimated clonotype richness was generally larger for naive than for memory subsets. Sharing across a handful of donors was observed for around 5% of naive CD4, over 3% of naive CD8, roughly 2.3% of memory CD4, and roughly 0.4% of memory CD8 clonotypes. Sampling was restricted to blood, and TCR repertoires in tissues likely differ from the TCR repertoires found in blood. Compared with non-shared clonotypes, the clonotypes found in all four sorted-subset donors had higher generation probabilities. Pairwise subsampling indicated that sequencing depth was expected to affect the degree of clonotype sharing among donors.

Here the chain combines TRBV4-1 and TRBJ2-2; matching of 6 bases hints at TRBD2 as the D gene. The clonotype originates from a young man in good health. Some clones in this sample may be carry-over from other donors' samples. Material: memory CD8+ T cells from PBMCs. This specimen's cell subset or site label, per the study, means: CD45RO+ cells pooled with CCR7-negative TemRA cells. The sequenced DNA is TGCGCCAGCAGCCAAGACAGGGAAATGGAGGGGACCGGGGAGCTGTTTTTT. It is translated as CASSQDREMEGTGELFF.